The 23 T cell receptor beta chains below were found in one sample sequenced in a study of HIV-infected children after antiretroviral therapy interruption. A 3' RACE protocol on RNA, with unique molecular identifiers, produced the TCR library. TCRdb used MiXCR to reprocess the 3' RACE reads, holding one entry per CDR3 protein. The table has thousands of distinct CDR3 sequences, approximately 4.6% seen once. The treatment denotes: PENTA 11 planned treatment interruption arm or continuous ART arm. The starting material was CD45RO+ CD8+ T cells from PBMCs, pooled from several time points, obtained from a donor given antiretroviral therapy, either interrupted or continuous. Described subset: memory CD8+ CD45RO+ CD45RA- T cells. These receptors came from a pool of human donors with HIV.

The genes are TRBV19 and TRBJ2-7; TRBD1 might be the D (5 bases). The V end was cut by 3 bases, the J end by 2 bases, with 8 bases between. Germline lookup yields CDR1 LNHDA and CDR2 SQIVND (reference sequence). The CDR3 covers 13 residues. As DNA, the CDR3 is TGTGCCAGTAGTATCGGACATACCTACGAGCAGTACTTC. This codes for CASSIGHTYEQYF.

This clonotype is labeled as large. The chain recombines TRBV5-6 with TRBJ1-1; 8 nucleotides line up with TRBD1. The CDR3 totals 14 residues. The germline V gene encodes CDR1 SGHDT and CDR2 YYEEEE. Trimming took 3 bases from V and 1 from J; bases not matched to a gene: 2. The CDR3 DNA is TGTGCCAGCAGCTCGACAGGGGAGAACACTGAAGCTTTCTTT. Translation: CASSSTGENTEAFF. Using reference TRBV5-6 and TRBJ1-1 for the parts outside the CDR3, the full variable domain is DAGVTQSPTHLIKTRGQQVTLRCSPKSGHDTVSWYQQALGQGPQFIFQYYEEEERQRGNFPDRFSGHQFPNYSSELNVNALLLGDSALYLCASSSTGENTEAFFGQGTRLTVV.

The chain carries TRBV7-9 and TRBJ2-7; D might be TRBD2 (7 bases). The CDR3 length is 18 residues. Germline V gene lookup returns CDR1 SEHNR and CDR2 FQNEAQ (reference sequence). V was shortened by 1 base and J by 0 bases, with 19 bases between the two germline ends. The CDR3, as DNA: TGTGCCAGCAGCTTAGAAGAGGGGGGGACACGCTTCTCCTACGAGCAGTACTTC. This gives the protein CASSLEEGGTRFSYEQYF. Full variable domain (outside the CDR3, taken from reference TRBV7-9 and TRBJ2-7): DTGVSQNPRHKITKRGQNVTFRCDPISEHNRLYWYRQTLGQGPEFLTYFQNEAQLEKSRLLSDRFSAERPKGSFSTLEIQRTEQGDSAMYLCASSLEEGGTRFSYEQYFGPGTRLTVT.

Sample share makes this clonotype medium-sized. V gene TRBV4-2 combines with J gene TRBJ2-3; D is undetermined. Trimming left V 0 bases short and J 3 bases short, with 10 bases between. Germline V CDR1 and CDR2: LGHNA, YNFKEQ. CDR3 length: 15 residues. The CDR3 region is CASSQDDDRTDTQYF. CDR3 nucleotide sequence: TGTGCCAGCAGCCAAGATGACGACCGAACAGATACGCAGTATTTT.

This clonotype was seen a few times. The CDR3 DNA reads as TGTGCCAGCAGCCAAGACGGGGGGCCGACGTTCACGAGGGAGCTGTTTTTT. Translated: CASSQDGGPTFTRELFF. V usage is TRBV14 and J usage is TRBJ2-2; possible D gene TRBD2, 7 bases. Germline V gene lookup returns CDR1 SGHDN and CDR2 FVKESK. V lost 0 bases and J 9 bases, leaving 20 bases between the germline ends. This CDR3 is 17 amino acids long.

The chain employs TRBV9 and TRBJ2-5; 8 bases map to TRBD2. Germline assignment: CDR1 SGDLS and CDR2 YYNGEE. V shed 3 bases, J shed 1 base, and the junction held 5 bases outside the gene matches. The CDR3 loop spans 15 amino acids. The CDR3 DNA follows: TGTGCCAGCAGCGACCCACTAGCGGTCCAAGAGACCCAGTACTTC. Protein: CASSDPLAVQETQYF.

This clonotype came up a few times. The chain has TRBV25-1 and TRBJ2-3; D is unresolved. Per the germline V gene, CDR1 is MGHDK and CDR2 is SYGVNS. Trimming shortened V by 3 bases and J by 2 bases, and 6 bases separated the two germline ends. The CDR3 has 13 residues. DNA of the CDR3: TGTGCCAGCAGTGACCTCCCCACAGATACGCAGTATTTT. This encodes CASSDLPTDTQYF.

This clonotype was seen at least ten times. The chain links TRBV5-1 to TRBJ2-5; 9 bases fit TRBD2. In germline, CDR1 is SGHRS, CDR2 YFSETQ. The trim removed 0 bases at V and 4 bases at J, leaving 1 base unmatched. This CDR3 comprises 14 residues. Here the CDR3 DNA reads TGCGCCAGCAGCTTGGGACTAGCGGTAGAGACCCAGTACTTC. This encodes CASSLGLAVETQYF.

This rearrangement joins TRBV30 to TRBJ1-1; 10 bases line up with TRBD1. CDR3 length equals 14 residues. The V and J ends lost 0 bases and 3 bases, in that order; junction bases with no gene match: 1. Germline CDR1 is GTSNPN and CDR2 is SVGIG (reference sequence). CDR3 in amino acids: CAWSVGTGDTEAFF. In DNA, the CDR3 is TGTGCCTGGAGTGTTGGGACAGGGGACACTGAAGCTTTCTTT.

The V and J genes are TRBV11-2 and TRBJ2-5; D might be TRBD1 (5 bases). There are 16 residues in the CDR3. The germline gives CDR1 SGHAT, CDR2 FQNNGV. V dropped 0 bases and J dropped 5 bases, with 16 bases sitting between them. The CDR3 is CASSLDYYPGLETQYF. The CDR3 DNA reads TGTGCCAGCAGCTTAGACTACTACCCAGGGCTGGAGACCCAGTACTTC. Looking up the rest from reference TRBV11-2 and TRBJ2-5 gives the full variable domain: EAGVAQSPRYKIIEKRQSVAFWCNPISGHATLYWYQQILGQGPKLLIQFQNNGVVDDSQLPKDRFSAERLKGVDSTLKIQPAKLEDSAVYLCASSLDYYPGLETQYFGPGTRLLVL.

This clonotype occurred many times. The chain employs TRBV7-2 and TRBJ2-1; 15 nucleotides line up with TRBD2. The V gene end was trimmed by 3 bases and the J gene end by 8 bases; junction bases not matched to a gene: 2. The CDR3 contains 15 residues. Germline values: CDR1 SGHTA, CDR2 FQGNSA. This chain's CDR3 is CASSFGLAGGDEQFF. Here the CDR3 DNA reads TGTGCCAGCAGCTTCGGACTAGCGGGGGGGGATGAGCAGTTCTTC.

This clonotype was counted a few times. The gene calls are TRBV12-3 or TRBV12-4 and TRBJ2-1, with 13 bases that match TRBD2. CDR3 length: 17 amino acids. After removal of 6 bases from V and 0 bases from J, the junction contained 5 bases not matched to a gene. This CDR3 reads CASSGLAGVFSYNEQFF. The CDR3 DNA sequence: TGTGCCAGCAGCGGACTAGCGGGGGTTTTCTCCTACAATGAGCAGTTCTTC.

This rearrangement joins TRBV20-1 to TRBJ2-7, with D perhaps TRBD1 (6 bases). This CDR3 region has 13 residues. CDR1 DFQATT and CDR2 SNEGSKA come from the germline V gene (reference sequence). V was clipped by 6 bases and J by 2 bases, with 14 bases between them. CDR3 region: CSALGHQAYEQYF. The DNA for the CDR3 is TGCAGTGCCCTGGGACACCAAGCCTACGAGCAGTACTTC.

The chain carries TRBV6-1 and TRBJ2-7; D not resolved. Germline CDR1 is MNHNS and CDR2 is SASEGT. Trimming left V 3 bases short and J 4 bases short, with 7 bases between. There are 12 residues in the CDR3. The CDR3 reads CASSDLGYEQYF. CDR3 bases: TGTGCCAGCAGTGATTTAGGGTACGAGCAGTACTTC.

This clonotype is medium-sized by share. J is TRBJ1-1 and V is TRBV29-1; possibly TRBD1 for D (5 bases). V was cut by 6 bases and J by 0 bases, with 11 bases left in between. The CDR3 is made up of 13 amino acids. Germline CDR1 SQVTM, CDR2 ANQGSEA. CDR3 nucleotides: TGCAGCGTCGCGGGACTTATGAACACTGAAGCTTTCTTT. It codes for CSVAGLMNTEAFF.

This clonotype is classed as medium-sized (0.01 to 0.1%). J is TRBJ2-7 and V is TRBV23-1; no definite D call. TRBV23-1 carries the ORF label, with uncertain function. The V end was cut by 6 bases, the J end by 3 bases, with 12 bases between. This CDR3 region has 13 residues. The CDR3 DNA reads TGCGCCAGCAGACTTGACGCCTTCTACGAGCAGTACTTC. The encoded protein is CASRLDAFYEQYF.

Many counts were recorded for this clonotype. The V and J genes are TRBV2 and TRBJ1-4, with TRBD1 as a possible D gene (6 bases). The CDR3 spans 16 residues. Trimming removed 6 bases at V and 0 bases at J, with 14 bases between. CDR1 and CDR2 (germline): SNHLY, FYNNEI. CDR3 DNA: TGTGCCAGCAGCCCCGTGGACAGTTCAACTAATGAAAAACTGTTTTTT. Translation gives CASSPVDSSTNEKLFF.

J is TRBJ1-5 and V is TRBV7-8; D gene unclear. The V end lost 4 bases, the J end lost 7 bases, and 11 bases lay between the germline ends. The CDR3 totals 13 residues. Germline loops: CDR1 SGHVS, CDR2 FQNEAQ. The CDR3 spells CASSSTDPQPQHF. CDR3 bases: TGTGCCAGCAGCTCTACGGACCCCCAGCCCCAGCATTTT.

This clonotype appeared a few times. V and J are TRBV5-5 and TRBJ1-1; D ambiguous. The CDR3 loop spans 12 amino acids. Germline V CDR1 and CDR2: SGHKS, YYEKEE (reference sequence). Deletions cut 0 bases from V and 7 bases from J, with 7 bases between. The CDR3 loop reads CASSLGSVEAFF. CDR3 in DNA: TGTGCCAGCAGCTTGGGATCGGTTGAAGCTTTCTTT.

This clonotype is categorized as medium-sized. J is TRBJ2-3 and V is TRBV10-3, with 11 bases that match TRBD1. CDR3 length equals 16 residues. The J segment lost 2 bases and the V segment lost 6 bases, leaving 7 bases of the junction unmatched. CDR1 is ENHRY, CDR2 SYGVKD, per germline. The CDR3 is CAISARTGGNTDTQYF. For the CDR3, the DNA is TGTGCCATCAGCGCACGGACAGGGGGCAACACAGATACGCAGTATTTT.

This clonotype was found a few times. The V gene is TRBV19, the J gene TRBJ2-2; 9 bases fit TRBD1. The germline CDR1 and CDR2 sequences are LNHDA and SQIVND (reference sequence). CDR3 length equals 16 residues. J was trimmed by 2 bases and V by 6 bases; bases with no gene match: 7. The CDR3 region has the DNA TGTGCCAGTAGAGAGACAGGGGGTAGTAACACCGGGGAGCTGTTTTTT. The encoded protein is CASRETGGSNTGELFF.

This clonotype was seen a handful of times. V gene TRBV9 combines with J gene TRBJ1-5; a possible D gene is TRBD1 (5 bases). The CDR3 consists of 15 residues. V dropped 4 bases and J dropped 3 bases, with 14 bases sitting between them. Germline V lookup: CDR1 SGDLS, CDR2 YYNGEE. The DNA of the CDR3 is TGTGCCAGCAGCTACACGGGACTGCCCAATCAGCCCCAGCATTTT. It specifies CASSYTGLPNQPQHF. Looking up the rest from reference TRBV9 and TRBJ1-5 gives the full variable domain: DSGVTQTPKHLITATGQRVTLRCSPRSGDLSVYWYQQSLDQGLQFLIQYYNGEERAKGNILERFSAQQFPDLHSELNLSSLELGDSALYFCASSYTGLPNQPQHFGDGTRLSIL.

This clonotype was detected many times. The CDR3 DNA reads as TGTGCCTGGAGCCTAGCTAGCGGGGGTCTCAATGAGCAGTTCTTC. It encodes CAWSLASGGLNEQFF. V and J are TRBV30 and TRBJ2-1, with TRBD2 matching 10 bases. Germline V gene data show CDR1 as GTSNPN and CDR2 as SVGIG (reference sequence). The CDR3 length is 15 residues. V lost 3 bases and J lost 6; bases outside the gene matches: 8.